This T cell receptor (beta chain) was retrieved from a study of post-analysis software for immune sequencing data. Regarding the study as a whole: Comparison of patients with controls showed about 5 TRBV segments more frequent in patients, TRBV5-6, TRBV5-1 and TRBV20-1 among them.

This clonotype was seen only a few times. Its cognate antigen is unknown. Germline V CDR1 and CDR2: SQVTM, ANQGSEA. This CDR3 has 12 residues. Trimming removed 5 bases from V and 11 bases from J, with 18 bases in between. Libraries were made from TCR beta cDNA, and they carried unique molecular identifiers. TCRdb re-called the PCR reads with MiXCR, one entry per CDR3 protein. The table has a few hundred thousand distinct CDR3 sequences, approximately 39% seen once. The sample was blood. The chain joins TRBV29-1 to TRBJ2-5; D is perhaps TRBD2 (6 bases). The TCR sequence derives from a girl aged 2-10 years with multiple sclerosis. The CDR3 loop reads CSVRGGPGGQYF. CDR3 nucleotide sequence: TGCAGCGTTCGGGGAGGCCCTGGGGGGCAGTACTTC.